This T cell receptor (beta chain) was sequenced during a study of T cells in Graves' hyperthyroidism and ophthalmopathy. This clonotype was found many times. What was amplified from RNA transcripts were TCR beta CDR3 regions. The HTBI primer set was used in a first-round RT-PCR of the TCR CDR3. TCRdb recomputed calls from the multiplex PCR reads with MiXCR, one row per CDR3 protein. Of hundreds of thousands of distinct CDR3 sequences in the sample, about 24% are singletons; the top ten hold 10% to 12%. Trimming left V 2 bases short and J 4 bases short, with 12 bases between. Germline CDR1 SGHRS, CDR2 YFSETQ. This CDR3 contains 14 residues.

The sequence came from a young woman with Graves' ophthalmopathy. Material for sequencing was blood. The chain recombines TRBV5-1 with TRBJ2-5; TRBD1 or TRBD2 may be the D gene (5 bases each). In DNA form, the CDR3 reads TGCGCCAGCAGCTTTGAGGGGATGGGAGAGACCCAGTACTTC. It yields the protein CASSFEGMGETQYF.